This T cell receptor (beta chain) was observed in a study of response to subunit inactivated influenza vaccine. Study-wide results and caveats: Few new T cells, the authors suggested, are recruited by each seasonal influenza vaccination.

On this clonotype itself: Its antigen is as yet unknown.

TCRdb called the RT-PCR reads again in MiXCR, with one record for every CDR3 protein. The sample consists of about 700,000 distinct CDR3 sequences, roughly 13% of them appearing once. The germline V gene encodes CDR1 KGHDR and CDR2 SFDVKD. This CDR3 has 17 residues. V lost 4 bases to trimming and J lost 5 bases; unmatched junction nucleotides: 8. The rearrangement links TRBV24-1 to TRBJ2-2, with 11 bases identical to TRBD2. The source of this sequence is a man between 50 and 59 years old who received an inactivated influenza vaccine. The sequencing here drew on PBMCs from blood, taken 14 to 15 days before vaccination. The CDR3 DNA sequence: TGTGCCACCAGTGAGGCGGGACTAGCGGACAAAACCGGGGAGCTGTTTTTT. Its protein is CATSEAGLADKTGELFF.